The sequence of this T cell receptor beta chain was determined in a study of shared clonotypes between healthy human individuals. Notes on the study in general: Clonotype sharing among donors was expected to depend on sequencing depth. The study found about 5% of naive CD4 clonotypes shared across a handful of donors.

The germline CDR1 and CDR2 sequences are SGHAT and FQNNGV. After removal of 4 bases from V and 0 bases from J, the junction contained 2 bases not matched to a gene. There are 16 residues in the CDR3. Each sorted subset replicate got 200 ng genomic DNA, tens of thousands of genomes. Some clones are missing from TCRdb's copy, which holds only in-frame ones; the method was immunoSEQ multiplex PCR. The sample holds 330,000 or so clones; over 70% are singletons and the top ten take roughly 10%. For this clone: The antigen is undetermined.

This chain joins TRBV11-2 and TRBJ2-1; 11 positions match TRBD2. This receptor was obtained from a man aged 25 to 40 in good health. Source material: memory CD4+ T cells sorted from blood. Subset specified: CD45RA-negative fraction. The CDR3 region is CASSSTSGSSYNEQFF. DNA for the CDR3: TGTGCCAGCAGCTCCACTAGCGGGAGCTCCTACAATGAGCAGTTCTTC. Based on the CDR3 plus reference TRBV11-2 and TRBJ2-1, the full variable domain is EAGVAQSPRYKIIEKRQSVAFWCNPISGHATLYWYQQILGQGPKLLIQFQNNGVVDDSQLPKDRFSAERLKGVDSTLKIQPAKLEDSAVYLCASSSTSGSSYNEQFFGPGTRLTVL.